This T cell receptor (beta chain) stems from a study of blood T cells in healthy people across ages. About the research overall: About one barcoded beta molecule per two T cells was the capture yield of template switching.

Whole-study results and caveats: Possibly confounding the expanded clonotype changes was the fact that donor CMV status was unknown. Aged donors had fewer naive CD4+ cells and lower diversity than long-lived donors.

Germline V gene lookup returns CDR1 DFQATT and CDR2 SNEGSKA (reference sequence). This CDR3 is 15 amino acids long. The second PCR ran 7 to 11 cycles with a sample-barcoded 5' primer and J-beta primers. The authors tagged each cDNA molecule using a template-switch adaptor with 12 random nucleotides. TCRdb re-analysed the 5' RACE reads in MiXCR, keeping a single row per CDR3 protein. The sample comprises about a million distinct CDR3 sequences, 51% of which are singletons, and around a fifth rests with the top ten. As concerns this clonotype: What it recognizes is unknown. A junction end diverges from the germline sequence, so it may reflect a read error.

The genes are TRBV20-1 and TRBJ2-3; possible D gene TRBD2, 6 bases. The sequenced sample was blood. The sequence was collected from a woman in her fifties or sixties in good health. As DNA, the CDR3 is TGCAGTGCTAGAGAAAGTGGGGGGATCACAGATACGCGGTATTTT. Its protein product is CSARESGGITDTRYF.